The 19 T cell receptor beta chains below were found in one sample sequenced in a study of shared clonotypes between healthy human individuals (dated by TCRdb to 2019 to 2021). The receptor library was made with the immunoSEQ multiplex PCR assay. This immuneACCESS table, as held by TCRdb, lists in-frame sequences with V and J called but not all clones. Of the missing ones, under half trace to an unresolved V gene in checked studies; the others have no known cause. The sample table contains approximately 1,000,000 clones; only one count was recorded for approximately 75% of them. The biggest ten clones account for 0.89% of the sample. The specimen sequenced was memory CD4+ T cells from PBMCs. The cell subset or site label, read with the paper, signifies: CD45RA-negative fraction. The receptors here all came from a man between 18 and 29 years old in good health. Some clones in this sample may be carry-over from other donors' samples.

The rearrangement joins TRBV11-2 to TRBJ2-1; 7 bases map to TRBD2. V lost 7 bases and J lost 3; bases outside the gene matches: 3. Per germline, CDR1 SGHAT and CDR2 FQNNGV. There are 13 residues in the CDR3. CDR3 DNA sequence: TGTGCCAGCATGGCGGGAGTCTACAATGAGCAGTTCTTC. Amino acids: CASMAGVYNEQFF. The variable domain in full, with the rest retrieved from reference TRBV11-2 and TRBJ2-1, is EAGVAQSPRYKIIEKRQSVAFWCNPISGHATLYWYQQILGQGPKLLIQFQNNGVVDDSQLPKDRFSAERLKGVDSTLKIQPAKLEDSAVYLCASMAGVYNEQFFGPGTRLTVL.

CDR3 amino acids: CASRLGRRTEAFF. The CDR3 DNA follows: TGTGCCAGTAGATTGGGTAGGCGGACTGAAGCTTTCTTT. V is TRBV19 and J is TRBJ1-1, with D unresolved. This CDR3 comprises 13 residues. V was shortened by 6 bases and J by 5 bases, with 13 bases between the two germline ends. Germline CDR1 reads LNHDA; CDR2 reads SQIVND (reference sequence).

The chain carries TRBV7-9 and TRBJ1-5; D may be TRBD1 (6 bases). CDR1 SEHNR and CDR2 FQNEAQ come from the germline V gene (reference sequence). This CDR3 comprises 13 residues. V was shortened by 4 bases and J by 7 bases, with 11 bases between the two germline ends. In DNA form, the CDR3 reads TGTGCCAGCAGCTACTCAGGGGACCAGCCCCAGCATTTT. Translated, it gives CASSYSGDQPQHF.

The chain links TRBV28 to TRBJ1-1, with 10 positions matching TRBD1. This CDR3 has 15 amino acids. V gave up 8 bases and J gave up 3 bases; unmatched junction bases: 9. The V gene's germline CDR1 is MDHEN and CDR2 SYDVKM. This chain's CDR3 is CASGLPGQGYTEAFF. Written as DNA, the CDR3 is TGTGCCAGCGGACTCCCGGGACAGGGGTACACTGAAGCTTTCTTT.

This clone has more than one count but fewer than ten. The chain employs TRBV5-4 and TRBJ1-1, with D uncertain. Germline values: CDR1 SGHNT, CDR2 YYREEE (reference sequence). CDR3 length: 16 amino acids. Trimming took off 0 bases at V and 6 bases at J, with 18 bases between the two ends. For the CDR3, the DNA is TGTGCCAGCAGCTTGGTTTCTCCAACCGTCGGGGCTGAAGCTTTCTTT. Its protein product is CASSLVSPTVGAEAFF. The whole variable domain, remainder taken from reference TRBV5-4 and TRBJ1-1, is ETGVTQSPTHLIKTRGQQVTLRCSSQSGHNTVSWYQQALGQGPQFIFQYYREEENGRGNFPPRFSGLQFPNYSSELNVNALELDDSALYLCASSLVSPTVGAEAFFGQGTRLTVV.

CDR3 residues: CASSLMTGGNEQFF. CDR3 coding DNA: TGTGCCAGCAGCTTAATGACAGGGGGCAATGAGCAGTTCTTC. This chain joins TRBV7-7 and TRBJ2-1, with 9 bases identical to TRBD1. The CDR3 is 14 residues long. V dropped 2 bases and J dropped 6; count of bases not matched to a gene: 2. CDR1 SSHAT and CDR2 FNYEAQ come from the germline V gene (reference sequence).

On this clone itself: Other nucleotide sequences in the sample specify the same CDR3. The CDR3 loop is CASSPSGSGSYEQYF. For the CDR3, the DNA is TGTGCCAGCAGTCCCTCGGGGAGCGGGAGCTACGAGCAGTACTTC. This chain joins TRBV28 and TRBJ2-7, with 8 bases fitting TRBD2. Germline V gene data show CDR1 as MDHEN and CDR2 as SYDVKM. The V and J ends lost 5 bases and 3 bases, in that order; junction bases with no gene match: 9. The CDR3 covers 15 residues.

The chain is built from TRBV10-3 and TRBJ1-2; tentatively, D is TRBD1 (5 bases). CDR3 length: 14 amino acids. Between the trimmed V and J ends, which lost 6 bases and 2 bases, there was a span of 13 bases. CDR1 ENHRY and CDR2 SYGVKD come from the germline V gene. The CDR3 loop is CAISRTPENYGYTF. The CDR3 nucleotides are TGTGCCATCAGCAGGACACCCGAAAACTATGGCTACACCTTC.

V is TRBV6-1 and J is TRBJ2-4; TRBD1 matches at 7 bases. Germline lookup yields CDR1 MNHNS and CDR2 SASEGT. V trimming: 6 bases; J trimming: 6 bases; junction bases outside the gene matches: 11. CDR3 size: 15 residues. The CDR3 spells CASRKAEGAGNIQYF. The CDR3 DNA follows: TGTGCCAGCAGGAAGGCCGAGGGGGCAGGAAACATTCAGTACTTC.

V and J are TRBV6-7 and TRBJ1-5; TRBD1 is a possible D gene (6 bases). TRBV6-7 is classed as an ORF, of uncertain function. The length of the CDR3 is 15 residues. V was pared by 3 bases and J by 6 bases, with 15 bases between. CDR3 DNA: TGTGCCAGCAGTTATTGGACAGCCTGGGGTCAGCCCCAGCATTTT. As protein: CASSYWTAWGQPQHF.

This chain uses TRBV7-3 with TRBJ2-7; possibly TRBD2 for D (6 bases). CDR3 length: 16 amino acids. V lost 5 bases and J 6 bases, leaving 23 bases between the germline ends. Germline lookup yields CDR1 SGHTA and CDR2 FQGTGA. The CDR3 region has the DNA TGTGCCAGCAGCCCTCAACACTCCGGGACCGGGGGCGAGCAGTACTTC. Translation gives CASSPQHSGTGGEQYF. Together with reference TRBV7-3 and TRBJ2-7, the CDR3 gives the full variable domain: GAGVSQTPSNKVTEKGKYVELRCDPISGHTALYWYRQSLGQGPEFLIYFQGTGAADDSGLPNDRFFAVRPEGSVSTLKIQRTERGDSAVYLCASSPQHSGTGGEQYFGPGTRLTVT.

As for this clone: A clone one base away is much larger, so this may be a read error. The chain has TRBV11-2 and TRBJ1-2; D unresolved. Germline CDR1 is SGHAT and CDR2 is FQNNGV. The germline V and J ends were trimmed by 1 base and 3 bases, with 6 bases remaining between them. CDR3 size: 13 residues. The CDR3, as DNA: TGTGCCAGCAGCTTAGGGGGATACTATGGCTACACCTTC. Amino acids: CASSLGGYYGYTF.

The J gene is TRBJ2-5, the V gene TRBV30, with TRBD2 matching over 9 bases. The DNA end favors TRBJ2-7, so the J call may be wrong. Germline loops: CDR1 GTSNPN, CDR2 SVGIG (reference sequence). The CDR3 loop spans 14 amino acids. CDR3 sequence reads: CAWSVGGRAYEQYF. In DNA, the CDR3 is TGTGCCTGGAGTGTAGGCGGGAGGGCCTACGAGCAGTACTTC.

This chain links TRBV28 with TRBJ1-5; maybe TRBD1 (5 bases). CDR3 length: 13 residues. Germline CDR1 reads MDHEN; CDR2 reads SYDVKM. Deletions cut 6 bases from V and 7 bases from J, with 13 bases between. Here the CDR3 reads CASSRQSGQPQHF. The CDR3 DNA sequence: TGTGCCAGCAGCAGACAGTCCGGGCAGCCCCAGCATTTT. The whole variable domain, filled in from reference TRBV28 and TRBJ1-5, reads DVKVTQSSRYLVKRTGEKVFLECVQDMDHENMFWYRQDPGLGLRLIYFSYDVKMKEKGDIPEGYSVSREKKERFSLILESASTNQTSMYLCASSRQSGQPQHFGDGTRLSIL.

This clone occurred once. The gene calls are TRBV27 and TRBJ2-7; 7 bases agree with TRBD1. Germline lookup yields CDR1 MNHEY and CDR2 SMNVEV (reference sequence). The CDR3 spans 15 residues. The junction had 13 bases not matched to a gene; V was cut back by 6 bases and J by 5 bases. CDR3 sequence (DNA): TGTGCCAGCAGCCGGGGACAGCGAAAAAGGGACGAGCAGTACTTC. This translates into CASSRGQRKRDEQYF.

The V and J genes are TRBV25-1 and TRBJ1-2; 7 bases map to TRBD1. The CDR3 is 17 amino acids. The V gene end was trimmed by 1 base and the J gene end by 0 bases; junction bases not matched to a gene: 8. Per germline, CDR1 MGHDK and CDR2 SYGVNS. In nucleotides, the CDR3 is TGTGCCAGCAGTGAATTAGGAGGGACAGTCACTAACTATGGCTACACCTTC. It yields the protein CASSELGGTVTNYGYTF.

In the case of this clone: A much larger clonotype is one base distant, so this may be a read error. The identical CDR3 is also encoded by other nucleotide sequences in the sample. This rearrangement joins TRBV30 to TRBJ2-2, with no clear D. There are 13 residues in the CDR3. The V end lost 3 bases, the J end lost 5 bases, and 10 bases lay between the germline ends. CDR1 is GTSNPN, CDR2 SVGIG, per germline (reference sequence). CDR3 amino acids: CAWSVLRTGELFF. In DNA, the CDR3 is TGTGCCTGGAGCGTACTTAGGACCGGGGAGCTGTTTTTT.

This clone was detected only a few times. This chain connects TRBV15 to TRBJ2-5, with 12 bases aligning to TRBD2. Germline CDR1 and CDR2: LNHNV and YYDKDF (reference sequence). This CDR3 is 17 amino acids long. Trimming removed 1 base from V and 1 base from J; junction bases left unmatched: 4. CDR3 nucleotides: TGTGCCACCAGCAGAGCCGCGGGACTAGCGGGCCAAGAGACCCAGTACTTC. It translates to CATSRAAGLAGQETQYF.

In its sample, this clone was seen once. This chain connects TRBV5-8 to TRBJ1-1; D might be TRBD1 (5 bases). CDR3 length: 13 amino acids. The ends were cut back, 1 base at V and 6 bases at J, with 10 bases in the middle. Germline-derived CDR1 and CDR2 are SGHTS and YDEGEE. This CDR3 reads CASSLRVGAEAFF. CDR3 in DNA: TGTGCCAGCAGCTTGCGGGTGGGGGCTGAAGCTTTCTTT.